The 32 T cell receptor beta chains reported below all come from one sample, sequenced in a study of T cell repertoires in cytomegalovirus infection. TCRdb ran MiXCR on the reads and lists one entry per CDR3 protein. The table shows about 180,000 distinct CDR3 sequences, with approximately 18% occurring only once. The sequenced material came from CD8+ T cells from PBMCs. The source of these receptors is a human donor in good health (CMV status not recorded). Some clones in this sample may be carry-over from other donors' samples.

This rearrangement joins TRBV27 to TRBJ2-6; perhaps TRBD2 as D (5 bases). Trimming stripped 3 bases from V and 2 bases from J, with 14 bases between. Germline V lookup: CDR1 MNHEY, CDR2 SMNVEV (reference sequence). There are 17 residues in the CDR3. CDR3: CASSFFGLITGANVLTF. CDR3 DNA sequence: TGTGCCAGCAGTTTTTTCGGACTGATAACTGGGGCCAACGTCCTGACTTTC. The full variable domain, completed using reference TRBV27 and TRBJ2-6, is EAQVTQNPRYLITVTGKKLTVTCSQNMNHEYMSWYRQDPGLGLRQIYYSMNVEVTDKGDVPEGYKVSRKEKRNFPLILESPSPNQTSLYFCASSFFGLITGANVLTFGAGSRLTVL.

The V and J genes are TRBV28 and TRBJ2-1, with a tentative D call TRBD2 (6 bases). Germline V gene lookup returns CDR1 MDHEN and CDR2 SYDVKM. V lost 7 bases to trimming and J lost 5 bases, with 18 bases between them. CDR3 length equals 15 residues. The CDR3, as DNA: TGTGCCAGCACCCAGGGACTCTCCCGTAACAATGAGCAGTTCTTC. It specifies CASTQGLSRNNEQFF.

This clonotype was recorded a few times. The rearrangement joins TRBV7-9 to TRBJ2-5; D is possibly TRBD2 (7 bases). The CDR3 length is 14 residues. Germline-derived CDR1 and CDR2 are SEHNR and FQNEAQ (reference sequence). Trimming shortened V by 6 bases and J by 4 bases, and 15 bases separated the two germline ends. The CDR3 DNA sequence: TGTGCCAGCAGGAAGGGGGGGGCCGGAGAGACCCAGTACTTC. Amino acid sequence: CASRKGGAGETQYF.

This chain links TRBV10-3 with TRBJ1-1; no clear D gene. The CDR3 loop spans 15 amino acids. V lost 0 bases to trimming and J lost 2 bases, with 10 bases between them. CDR1 and CDR2 (germline): ENHRY, SYGVKD. The CDR3 coding sequence is TGTGCCATCAGTGAGTCACGGGGAGAAAACACTGAAGCTTTCTTT. This gives the protein CAISESRGENTEAFF.

This clonotype was counted only a few times. J is TRBJ2-1 and V is TRBV5-4; 9 nucleotides match TRBD1. The CDR3 is 14 residues long. With 4 bases clipped from V and 8 bases from J, the junction kept 7 bases outside the gene matches. Looked up from germline, CDR1 is SGHNT and CDR2 is YYREEE (reference sequence). In DNA form, the CDR3 reads TGTGCCAGCAGCGACGGGACAGGGTTACATGAGCAGTTCTTC. Translation gives CASSDGTGLHEQFF.

V is TRBV6-5 and J is TRBJ2-1; 8 nucleotides line up with TRBD2. V shed 10 bases, J shed 7 bases, and the junction held 15 bases outside the gene matches. The germline V gene has CDR1 MNHEY and CDR2 SVGAGI. The CDR3 has 15 residues. The CDR3 region is CATQEKAGVRNEQFF. The CDR3 DNA follows: TGTGCCACCCAAGAAAAAGCGGGGGTACGGAATGAGCAGTTCTTC.

This clonotype appeared a few times. This chain links TRBV7-9 with TRBJ1-5; tentatively, D is TRBD1 (5 bases). CDR1 SEHNR and CDR2 FQNEAQ come from the germline V gene (reference sequence). With 7 bases removed from V and 0 bases from J, the gap between germline ends came to 10 bases. The CDR3 runs to 14 residues. Here the CDR3 reads CASTGAGSNQPQHF. For the CDR3, the DNA is TGTGCCAGCACTGGGGCAGGTAGCAATCAGCCCCAGCATTTT.

This chain connects TRBV20-1 to TRBJ1-2; no reliable D call. CDR1 is DFQATT, CDR2 SNEGSKA, per germline (reference sequence). The V gene lost 3 bases and the J gene lost 7 bases, with 9 bases spanning the gap. The CDR3 runs 11 residues. CDR3 region: CSASHLGGYTF. For the CDR3, the DNA is TGCAGTGCTAGCCATCTTGGTGGCTACACCTTC.

This clonotype was picked up a small number of times. This rearrangement joins TRBV12-3 or TRBV12-4 to TRBJ2-7; 7 bases line up with TRBD2. The CDR3 consists of 15 residues. J was trimmed by 8 bases and V by 0 bases; bases with no gene match: 10. CDR3 protein: CASSLAVNGLGQQYF. The CDR3 bases are TGTGCCAGCAGTTTAGCTGTTAACGGACTAGGCCAGCAGTACTTC.

The chain joins TRBV2 to TRBJ1-1, with D uncertain. This CDR3 has 12 residues. Trimming took 8 bases from V and 1 from J, leaving 8 bases between them. From germline, CDR1 is SNHLY and CDR2 FYNNEI. The CDR3 nucleotides are TGTGCCAGCGGCAAACCGAACACTGAAGCTTTCTTT. Its translation: CASGKPNTEAFF.

The chain couples TRBV4-1 to TRBJ2-2; no definite D call. The CDR3 is 16 residues long. V was pared by 5 bases and J by 1 base, with 14 bases between. Germline CDR1 reads MGHRA; CDR2 reads YSYEKL. Here the CDR3 DNA reads TGCGCCAGCAGCAACTTGGCGAAAGGGAACACCGGGGAGCTGTTTTTT. Amino acids: CASSNLAKGNTGELFF.

A remark on this clonotype: A much larger clone differs from this one at a single base, so this may be a read error. V usage is TRBV7-6 and J usage is TRBJ2-2; D ambiguous. CDR1 is SGHVS and CDR2 is FNYEAQ in the germline V gene. The CDR3 runs to 12 residues. Trimming shortened V by 10 bases and J by 4 bases, and 10 bases separated the two germline ends. The CDR3 DNA reads TGTGCCACCCCACGAACCACCGGGGAGCTGTTTTTT. Amino acid sequence: CATPRTTGELFF.

This rearrangement joins TRBV7-9 to TRBJ2-7; 7 bases map to TRBD1. From germline, CDR1 is SEHNR and CDR2 FQNEAQ (reference sequence). V dropped 5 bases and J dropped 0; count of bases not matched to a gene: 10. There are 16 residues in the CDR3. The CDR3 reads CASSTPTGKYSYEQYF. Here the CDR3 DNA reads TGTGCCAGCAGCACCCCGACAGGGAAATACTCCTACGAGCAGTACTTC. Filled out from reference TRBV7-9 and TRBJ2-7, the complete variable domain reads DTGVSQNPRHKITKRGQNVTFRCDPISEHNRLYWYRQTLGQGPEFLTYFQNEAQLEKSRLLSDRFSAERPKGSFSTLEIQRTEQGDSAMYLCASSTPTGKYSYEQYFGPGTRLTVT.

The J gene is TRBJ1-5, the V gene TRBV6-2 or TRBV6-3; 9 nucleotides align to TRBD1. Germline CDR1 and CDR2: MNHEY and SVGEGT. Losses at the gene ends were 5 bases for V and 4 bases for J; bases not matched to a gene: 6. This CDR3 is 15 amino acids long. This chain's CDR3 is CASSKGGTGNQPQHF. CDR3 sequence (DNA): TGTGCCAGCAGTAAGGGAGGGACAGGGAATCAGCCCCAGCATTTT.

The V gene is TRBV7-8, the J gene TRBJ2-7, with D maybe TRBD2 (5 bases). From germline, CDR1 is SGHVS and CDR2 FQNEAQ. V lost 5 bases to trimming and J lost 5 bases, with 19 bases between them. This CDR3 contains 15 residues. CDR3 loop: CASSPLPNGEDEQYF. DNA for the CDR3: TGTGCCAGCAGCCCCCTTCCGAACGGGGAAGACGAGCAGTACTTC. The whole variable domain, filled in from reference TRBV7-8 and TRBJ2-7, reads GAGVSQSPRYKVAKRGQDVALRCDPISGHVSLFWYQQALGQGPEFLTYFQNEAQLDKSGLPSDRFFAERPEGSVSTLKIQRTQQEDSAVYLCASSPLPNGEDEQYFGPGTRLTVT.

There are a few counts of this clonotype. In nucleotides, the CDR3 is TGTGCCAGCAGTTCAATGACTAGCGGGGTCTACAATGAGCAGTTCTTC. It encodes CASSSMTSGVYNEQFF. V is TRBV28 and J is TRBJ2-1; 11 positions match TRBD2. The germline V gene encodes CDR1 MDHEN and CDR2 SYDVKM. The ends lost 4 bases at V and 3 bases at J; junction bases unmatched: 5. The CDR3 length is 16 residues.

This clonotype showed up just a few times. The chain uses TRBV11-2 and TRBJ2-3; D is possibly TRBD1 (5 bases). V lost 4 bases and J 6 bases, leaving 17 bases between the germline ends. This CDR3 is built from 15 residues. Germline assignment: CDR1 SGHAT and CDR2 FQNNGV. CDR3 sequence: CASSSEAQGRDTQYF. The DNA of the CDR3 is TGTGCCAGCAGCTCCGAGGCTCAGGGAAGGGATACGCAGTATTTT.

This clonotype was picked up a small number of times. The J gene is TRBJ2-3, the V gene TRBV7-2, with 10 bases that match TRBD1. Looked up from germline, CDR1 is SGHTA and CDR2 is FQGNSA. The length of the CDR3 is 19 residues. V lost 1 base, J lost 6 bases, and 16 bases stayed unmatched. The CDR3 protein is CASSLERDRGGLRRDTQYF. For the CDR3, the DNA is TGTGCCAGCAGCTTAGAGAGGGACAGGGGTGGACTTAGGCGGGATACGCAGTATTTT.

In the case of this clonotype: At one of its ends the junction is not consistent with the germline gene, which may arise from a read error. This rearrangement joins TRBV7-7 to TRBJ2-1; D is perhaps TRBD1 (6 bases). Germline lookup yields CDR1 SSHAT and CDR2 FNYEAQ (reference sequence). The CDR3 covers 15 residues. The DNA of the CDR3 is TGTGCTAGCAGCCCGGGGCCCACAGGGTACAATGAGCAGTTCTTC. Its translation is CASSPGPTGYNEQFF.

The chain carries TRBV12-3 or TRBV12-4 and TRBJ2-2; D not resolved. The CDR3 sequence is 15 residues long. V lost 6 bases and J 0 bases, leaving 11 bases between the germline ends. The CDR3 DNA reads TGTGCCAGCAGAGACGCAACCCCGAACACCGGGGAGCTGTTTTTT. Its protein is CASRDATPNTGELFF.

This clonotype came up a few times. This chain uses TRBV7-3 with TRBJ2-5; D unresolved. This CDR3 region has 15 residues. V was trimmed by 0 bases and J by 1 base, leaving 9 bases between them. The germline CDR1 and CDR2 sequences are SGHTA and FQGTGA. The CDR3 region is CASSLTGVLQETQYF. CDR3 bases: TGTGCCAGCAGCTTAACGGGCGTACTCCAAGAGACCCAGTACTTC.

The V call is TRBV28, the J call TRBJ1-5, with a possible D match to TRBD1 (6 bases). Germline V gene sequence: CDR1 MDHEN, CDR2 SYDVKM. This CDR3 is 16 amino acids long. V dropped 7 bases and J dropped 6 bases, with 22 bases sitting between them. This chain's CDR3 is CASTLVDRTHGQPQHF. DNA for the CDR3: TGTGCCAGCACCTTAGTAGACAGGACCCATGGTCAGCCCCAGCATTTT.

This chain connects TRBV4-2 to TRBJ2-7; D not resolved. The CDR3 consists of 14 residues. Germline V lookup: CDR1 LGHNA, CDR2 YNFKEQ. Trimming removed 0 bases from V and 0 bases from J, with 6 bases in between. CDR3 sequence: CASSQDTSSYEQYF. The CDR3 DNA is TGTGCCAGCAGCCAAGATACCAGCTCCTACGAGCAGTACTTC.

This clonotype was seen more than once but under ten times. The gene calls are TRBV28 and TRBJ2-3; TRBD1 agrees at 10 bases. This CDR3 is 15 amino acids long. Germline CDR1 and CDR2: MDHEN and SYDVKM. After removal of 5 bases from V and 3 bases from J, the junction contained 5 bases not matched to a gene. CDR3 bases: TGTGCCAGCAGTCAATGGGACAGGGGAACAGATACGCAGTATTTT. It codes for CASSQWDRGTDTQYF.

The sample holds a few counts of this clonotype. The J gene is TRBJ2-1, the V gene TRBV4-3, with D possibly TRBD1 on 5 matching bases. This CDR3 region has 14 residues. Per the germline V gene, CDR1 is LGHNA and CDR2 is YSLEER. V gave up 0 bases and J gave up 5 bases, with 8 bases separating them. The CDR3 nucleotides are TGCGCCAGCAGCCAAGATTGGGGCCACAATGAGCAGTTCTTC. Its protein is CASSQDWGHNEQFF.

The gene calls are TRBV19 and TRBJ1-1, with 8 bases matching TRBD1. The germline V gene has CDR1 LNHDA and CDR2 SQIVND (reference sequence). The CDR3 spans 15 residues. After removal of 7 bases from V and 3 bases from J, the junction contained 10 bases not matched to a gene. In DNA form, the CDR3 reads TGTGCCAGTACCATTACCGGACAGGGTGACACTGAAGCTTTCTTT. Its translation: CASTITGQGDTEAFF.

The rearrangement links TRBV14 to TRBJ2-7, with 7 bases fitting TRBD1. The V segment lost 4 bases and the J segment 3 bases; nucleotides outside the gene matches: 12. The V gene's germline CDR1 is SGHDN and CDR2 FVKESK. The CDR3 loop spans 16 amino acids. CDR3 nucleotide sequence: TGTGCCAGCAGCCCGAATGACAGGGCGAAGGTCTACGAGCAGTACTTC. The encoded protein is CASSPNDRAKVYEQYF.

The chain couples TRBV6-2 or TRBV6-3 to TRBJ1-2; D ambiguous. Germline V CDR1 and CDR2: MNHEY, SVGEGT. The CDR3 is made up of 11 amino acids. Deletions cut 8 bases from V and 5 bases from J, with 9 bases between. In DNA form, the CDR3 reads TGTGCCAGCGAGGCCGCTTATGGCTACACCTTC. Translating gives CASEAAYGYTF.

The CDR3 nucleotides are TGTGCCAGCAGCCAAGAATTAGGACCCCCGGGTGCAACTAATGAAAAACTGTTTTTT. This translates into CASSQELGPPGATNEKLFF. The chain joins TRBV14 to TRBJ1-4; D not resolved. The CDR3 contains 19 residues. Trimming removed 0 bases at V and 0 bases at J, with 17 bases between. Looked up from germline, CDR1 is SGHDN and CDR2 is FVKESK.

There are a few counts of this clonotype. The chain's CDR3 is CASSYPQSNTGELFF. The CDR3 DNA reads as TGTGCCAGCAGTTACCCCCAATCGAACACCGGGGAGCTGTTTTTT. The gene calls are TRBV6-2 or TRBV6-3 and TRBJ2-2; D unresolved. With 2 bases removed from V and 0 bases from J, the gap between germline ends came to 7 bases. The germline gives CDR1 MNHEY, CDR2 SVGEGT. The length of the CDR3 is 15 residues.

The chain has TRBV7-9 and TRBJ1-6; 7 nucleotides line up with TRBD1. The CDR3 loop spans 15 amino acids. With 5 bases clipped from V and 3 bases from J, the junction kept 4 bases outside the gene matches. The germline gives CDR1 SEHNR, CDR2 FQNEAQ (reference sequence). The CDR3 nucleotides read TGTGCCAGCAGCACAGGGGACCTCTATAATTCACCCCTCCACTTT. This encodes CASSTGDLYNSPLHF.

V and J are TRBV29-1 and TRBJ1-1; 10 bases agree with TRBD1. J gave up 1 base and V 3 bases, and 5 bases lay outside the gene matches. The CDR3 extends over 15 amino acids. The germline CDR1 and CDR2 sequences are SQVTM and ANQGSEA. CDR3 region: CSVERDRGWNTEAFF. CDR3 bases: TGCAGCGTTGAGAGGGACAGGGGCTGGAACACTGAAGCTTTCTTT. The full variable domain, rest sourced from reference TRBV29-1 and TRBJ1-1, is SAVISQKPSRDICQRGTSLTIQCQVDSQVTMMFWYRQQPGQSLTLIATANQGSEATYESGFVIDKFPISRPNLTFSTLTVSNMSPEDSSIYLCSVERDRGWNTEAFFGQGTRLTVV.